This TCR beta chain was identified during a study of blood T cell repertoires in COVID-19. Background on the study: The origin of the acute and convalescent COVID-19 samples was the United States, Italy and Spain. Sources were T cells, B-cell-depleted T cells, or PBMCs; the material itself was cDNA or gDNA.

This clone was recorded a few times. This CDR3 spans 17 amino acids. Deletions cut 5 bases from V and 7 bases from J, with 24 bases between. The germline V gene has CDR1 SGHTA and CDR2 FQGNSA. Assay used: immunoSEQ multiplex PCR; TCRdb lists only in-frame clones, some missing. The data hold approximately 200,000 clones, with 80% to 90% observed a single time. The TCR originated in a man aged 60-69 years with acute or convalescent COVID-19. The sample comprised peripheral blood. This sequence joins TRBV7-2 and TRBJ2-4, with D maybe TRBD2 (6 bases). CDR3 loop: CASSRYLGSLAGNIQYF. In DNA form, the CDR3 reads TGTGCCAGCAGCCGTTATTTAGGGTCACTGGCGGGGAACATTCAGTACTTC.